A single sample gave rise to the 31 T cell receptor beta chains below, sequenced in a study of blood T cells in healthy people across ages. Sample-barcoded 5' priming and a J-beta primer mix drove a second PCR of roughly 6 to 12 cycles. MiXCR, applied by TCRdb to the 5' RACE reads, yields one record per CDR3 protein. The sample includes 1.6 million or so distinct CDR3 sequences, about 31% of them seen just once. Sequenced input: blood. Source of these receptors: a woman aged 25 to 39 in good health.

The chain employs TRBV20-1 and TRBJ1-5; D not resolved. V was pared by 5 bases and J by 4 bases, with 21 bases between. The germline V gene has CDR1 DFQATT and CDR2 SNEGSKA (reference sequence). The CDR3 totals 16 residues. The CDR3 protein is CSAGPLVRRPNQPQHF. Written as DNA, the CDR3 is TGCAGTGCTGGACCCCTGGTTCGTAGACCTAATCAGCCCCAGCATTTT.

CDR3 coding DNA: TGTGCCAGCAGCCAGCCGACTAGCGGGTTGATCTCTGGGGCCAACGTCCTGACTTTC. This translates into CASSQPTSGLISGANVLTF. The V and J genes are TRBV3-1 and TRBJ2-6; 10 nucleotides match TRBD2. CDR1 LGHDT and CDR2 YNNKEL come from the germline V gene (reference sequence). Unmatched junction bases numbered 8, after V lost 3 bases and J lost 0 bases. The CDR3 sequence is 19 residues long.

Here the CDR3 reads CAWSVCGANVLTF. DNA for the CDR3: TGTGCCTGGAGTGTGTGTGGGGCCAACGTCCTGACTTTC. The rearrangement uses TRBV30 and TRBJ2-6; D uncertain. V lost 0 bases and J lost 3, with 3 bases in between. In germline, CDR1 is GTSNPN, CDR2 SVGIG (reference sequence). This CDR3 is built from 13 residues.

The V call is TRBV7-9, the J call TRBJ1-2; TRBD1 matches at 12 bases. CDR3 length equals 15 residues. J lost 8 bases, V lost 5 bases, and 9 bases had no gene match. Looked up from germline, CDR1 is SEHNR and CDR2 is FQNEAQ (reference sequence). The CDR3 reads CASSHPGQGAPGYTF. The CDR3 coding sequence is TGTGCCAGCAGCCACCCGGGACAGGGGGCGCCCGGCTACACCTTC.

Turning to this clonotype: One end of the junction fails to match germline, which may point to a read error. The chain carries TRBV15 and TRBJ2-4, with TRBD1 as a possible D gene (5 bases). Gene TRBJ2-7 matches the end of the DNA better, so the J call may be wrong. The germline V gene has CDR1 LNHNV and CDR2 YYDKDF (reference sequence). The length of the CDR3 is 13 residues. CDR3 loop: CATSRDEGDEQYF. The DNA for the CDR3 is TGTGCCACCAGCCGAGATGAAGGGGACGAGCAGTACTTC.

The V and J genes are TRBV20-1 and TRBJ2-1; 7 bases map to TRBD2. The length of the CDR3 is 15 residues. Germline CDR1 DFQATT, CDR2 SNEGSKA (reference sequence). The V and J ends lost 5 bases and 4 bases, in that order; junction bases with no gene match: 11. The CDR3 DNA follows: TGCAGTGCTCGCCCCCTAGCGGACCTTTACAATGAGCAGTTCTTC. Its protein is CSARPLADLYNEQFF.

As regards this clonotype: A clone one base away is much larger, so this may be a read error. The rearrangement uses TRBV19 and TRBJ2-1; TRBD1 aligns across 7 bases. The V and J ends lost 5 bases and 5 bases, in that order; junction bases with no gene match: 6. Germline loops: CDR1 LNHDA, CDR2 SQIVND (reference sequence). The CDR3 spans 14 residues. Here the CDR3 DNA reads TGTGCCAGTAGTTGGACTCAGGGGGACAATGAGCAGTTCTTC. It yields the protein CASSWTQGDNEQFF.

V usage is TRBV4-2 and J usage is TRBJ2-1, with D uncertain. The V gene's germline CDR1 is LGHNA and CDR2 YNFKEQ. V lost 4 bases to trimming and J lost 11 bases, with 15 bases between them. CDR3 length: 13 residues. The CDR3 DNA reads as TGTGCCAGCAGCCTAGCCATCGACATTCAGCAGTTCTTC. Protein sequence: CASSLAIDIQQFF.

The gene calls are TRBV4-1 and TRBJ2-1, with 13 bases identical to TRBD2. Trimming at V came to 0 bases and at J to 0 bases, leaving 8 bases not matched to a gene. Germline CDR1 is MGHRA and CDR2 is YSYEKL. The CDR3 contains 20 residues. The CDR3 loop reads CASSQDPGLAGWSSYNEQFF. The CDR3 nucleotides read TGCGCCAGCAGCCAAGACCCGGGACTAGCGGGATGGTCCTCCTACAATGAGCAGTTCTTC.

Only a few counts were recorded for this clonotype. The chain links TRBV2 to TRBJ1-5; D ambiguous. CDR3 length: 14 amino acids. Germline V gene lookup returns CDR1 SNHLY and CDR2 FYNNEI. The ends were cut back, 7 bases at V and 1 base at J, with 11 bases in the middle. The CDR3, as DNA: TGTGCCAGCACCGAAGGGAGGAGCAATCAGCCCCAGCATTTT. It specifies CASTEGRSNQPQHF.

The genes are TRBV12-3 or TRBV12-4 and TRBJ2-7; 11 nucleotides agree with TRBD1. The CDR3 has 15 residues. Trimming cost V 2 bases and J 3 bases; bases outside gene matches: 3. The CDR3 spells CASSLKGTGGYEQYF. For the CDR3, the DNA is TGTGCCAGCAGTTTAAAAGGGACAGGGGGCTACGAGCAGTACTTC.

This clonotype was counted a few times. J is TRBJ2-3 and V is TRBV27; 8 bases fit TRBD2. The germline V gene encodes CDR1 MNHEY and CDR2 SMNVEV (reference sequence). V dropped 6 bases and J dropped 1; count of bases not matched to a gene: 9. CDR3 length equals 16 residues. CDR3 residues: CASRTLGLVGTDTQYF. CDR3 in DNA: TGTGCCAGCAGAACTTTGGGACTAGTCGGCACAGATACGCAGTATTTT.

This sequence joins TRBV6-2 or TRBV6-3 and TRBJ2-7, with TRBD2 matching 14 bases. The CDR3 is 20 amino acids. The V segment lost 2 bases and the J segment 0 bases; nucleotides outside the gene matches: 12. Per the germline V gene, CDR1 is MNHEY and CDR2 is SVGEGT. The CDR3 bases are TGTGCCAGCAGTTACCCCGCTTGGACTAGCGGGAGGTCCAGCTCCTACGAGCAGTACTTC. Its translation: CASSYPAWTSGRSSSYEQYF.

This chain uses TRBV5-1 with TRBJ1-1, with TRBD1 matching 11 bases. V gave up 7 bases and J gave up 5 bases; unmatched junction bases: 4. The CDR3 spans 13 residues. In germline, CDR1 is SGHRS, CDR2 YFSETQ. The CDR3: CASQDRGHTEAFF. The CDR3 coding sequence is TGCGCCAGCCAGGACAGGGGGCATACTGAAGCTTTCTTT.

The chain uses TRBV20-1 and TRBJ1-1; no definite D call. The CDR3 is 13 amino acids. Germline V gene data show CDR1 as DFQATT and CDR2 as SNEGSKA (reference sequence). Trimming stripped 4 bases from V and 3 bases from J, with 12 bases between. The CDR3 DNA is TGCAGTGCTACCCGAGAGATGGACACTGAAGCTTTCTTT. Its protein product is CSATREMDTEAFF.

This clonotype came up a few times. The genes are TRBV3-1 and TRBJ2-1, with D maybe TRBD2 (7 bases). The CDR3 extends over 17 amino acids. The ends were cut back, 4 bases at V and 0 bases at J, with 16 bases in the middle. Germline V gene lookup returns CDR1 LGHDT and CDR2 YNNKEL (reference sequence). The CDR3 protein is CASSPTGGGFSYNEQFF. In DNA, the CDR3 is TGTGCCAGCAGCCCTACGGGGGGCGGGTTCTCCTACAATGAGCAGTTCTTC.

This clonotype occurred a few times. V gene TRBV5-1 combines with J gene TRBJ2-7; D gene uncertain. Germline CDR1 is SGHRS and CDR2 is YFSETQ. CDR3 length: 16 amino acids. V was shortened by 0 bases and J by 5 bases, with 18 bases between the two germline ends. For the CDR3, the DNA is TGCGCCAGCAGCTTGGAGTTAGGCCATAAAGGGAACGAGCAGTACTTC. Translating gives CASSLELGHKGNEQYF. Looking up the rest from reference TRBV5-1 and TRBJ2-7 gives the full variable domain: KAGVTQTPRYLIKTRGQQVTLSCSPISGHRSVSWYQQTPGQGLQFLFEYFSETQRNKGNFPGRFSGRQFSNSRSEMNVSTLELGDSALYLCASSLELGHKGNEQYFGPGTRLTVT.

The chain uses TRBV6-5 and TRBJ1-1, with 7 positions matching TRBD1. The germline CDR1 and CDR2 sequences are MNHEY and SVGAGI. The CDR3 extends over 14 amino acids. V lost 5 bases and J lost 6; bases outside the gene matches: 9. The CDR3, as DNA: TGTGCCAGCAGTCGCCCTTCGGACAGGCCTGAAGCTTTCTTT. Its translation: CASSRPSDRPEAFF.

This clonotype was recorded a few times. The CDR3 sequence: CSASSMASGSIYNEQFF. Here the CDR3 DNA reads TGCAGTGCTAGTTCTATGGCTAGCGGGAGTATCTACAATGAGCAGTTCTTC. The gene calls are TRBV20-1 and TRBJ2-1; 10 positions agree with TRBD2. The V and J ends lost 3 bases and 3 bases, in that order; junction bases with no gene match: 11. This CDR3 region has 17 residues. Germline loops: CDR1 DFQATT, CDR2 SNEGSKA (reference sequence).

The chain employs TRBV4-1 and TRBJ2-7; D call uncertain. There are 15 residues in the CDR3. V was pared by 1 base and J by 0 bases, with 10 bases between. Germline V gene sequence: CDR1 MGHRA, CDR2 YSYEKL. CDR3 nucleotides: TGCGCCAGCAGCCAAGCCCAGACACACTCCTACGAGCAGTACTTC. Amino acid sequence: CASSQAQTHSYEQYF.

This clonotype was recorded many times. The rearrangement links TRBV10-1 to TRBJ2-3, with D unresolved. CDR3 length equals 12 residues. CDR1 WNHNN and CDR2 SYGVQD come from the germline V gene (reference sequence). Trimming stripped 5 bases from V and 4 bases from J, with 7 bases between. CDR3 in DNA: TGCGCCAGCAGTATGGGCCCAGATACGCAGTATTTT. Translating it yields CASSMGPDTQYF.

The chain couples TRBV4-2 to TRBJ1-1; the match to TRBD1 covers 7 bases. The CDR3 runs to 15 residues. V lost 4 bases and J lost 1; bases outside the gene matches: 6. Germline V lookup: CDR1 LGHNA, CDR2 YNFKEQ. CDR3 protein: CASSRRGSANTEAFF. The CDR3 DNA sequence: TGTGCCAGCAGCCGCAGGGGGTCGGCGAACACTGAAGCTTTCTTT.

This clonotype was detected only a few times. The chain combines TRBV3-1 with TRBJ2-2; TRBD1 aligns across 12 bases. The V gene's germline CDR1 is LGHDT and CDR2 YNNKEL (reference sequence). The CDR3 contains 17 residues. J was trimmed by 4 bases and V by 7 bases; bases with no gene match: 10. For the CDR3, the DNA is TGTGCCAGCACCCTGGGACAGGGGGCTTCGAGCACCGGGGAGCTGTTTTTT. It is translated as CASTLGQGASSTGELFF. The whole variable domain, filled in from reference TRBV3-1 and TRBJ2-2, reads DTAVSQTPKYLVTQMGNDKSIKCEQNLGHDTMYWYKQDSKKFLKIMFSYNNKELIINETVPNRFSPKSPDKAHLNLHINSLELGDSAVYFCASTLGQGASSTGELFFGEGSRLTVL.

This chain connects TRBV9 to TRBJ1-5; possible D gene TRBD1, 5 bases. CDR1 and CDR2 (germline): SGDLS, YYNGEE. The V and J ends lost 3 bases and 4 bases respectively, with 17 bases between them. The length of the CDR3 is 16 residues. As DNA, the CDR3 is TGTGCCAGCAGCGGAGGTCCGGGGACCGATAATCAGCCCCAGCATTTT. This codes for CASSGGPGTDNQPQHF.

V usage is TRBV27 and J usage is TRBJ2-1; 10 positions agree with TRBD2. The germline V gene encodes CDR1 MNHEY and CDR2 SMNVEV (reference sequence). The V gene end was trimmed by 6 bases and the J gene end by 6 bases; junction bases not matched to a gene: 11. The CDR3 has 16 residues. The CDR3 nucleotides are TGTGCCAGCAGCCCCACCACTAGCGGGAACCCCAATGAGCAGTTCTTC. It is translated as CASSPTTSGNPNEQFF.

V is TRBV11-1 and J is TRBJ2-7, with D hard to call. CDR1 is SGHAT, CDR2 FQDESV, per germline (reference sequence). Deletions cut 5 bases from V and 4 bases from J, with 12 bases between. The CDR3 runs 13 residues. CDR3 loop: CASSGEVVYEQYF. The DNA for the CDR3 is TGTGCCAGCAGCGGAGAGGTTGTTTACGAGCAGTACTTC. Looking up the rest from reference TRBV11-1 and TRBJ2-7 gives the full variable domain: EAEVAQSPRYKITEKSQAVAFWCDPISGHATLYWYRQILGQGPELLVQFQDESVVDDSQLPKDRFSAERLKGVDSTLKIQPAELGDSAMYLCASSGEVVYEQYFGPGTRLTVT.

V and J are TRBV11-2 and TRBJ2-1; D is ambiguous. The CDR3 consists of 16 residues. In germline, CDR1 is SGHAT, CDR2 FQNNGV. The germline V and J ends were trimmed by 3 bases and 5 bases, with 17 bases remaining between them. As DNA, the CDR3 is TGTGCCAGCAGCTTCCATGGATCGAGACTTAACAATGAGCAGTTCTTC. Residues: CASSFHGSRLNNEQFF.

The rearrangement joins TRBV6-1 to TRBJ2-6, with a possible D match to TRBD2 (6 bases). Per the germline V gene, CDR1 is MNHNS and CDR2 is SASEGT. With 7 bases removed from V and 2 bases from J, the gap between germline ends came to 12 bases. This CDR3 is 15 amino acids long. The CDR3 sequence is CASIPGGAGANVLTF. The CDR3 DNA reads as TGTGCCAGCATCCCAGGCGGGGCTGGGGCCAACGTCCTGACTTTC.

The gene calls are TRBV24-1 and TRBJ2-4; 7 nucleotides line up with TRBD1. From germline, CDR1 is KGHDR and CDR2 SFDVKD. V gave up 8 bases and J gave up 1 base; unmatched junction bases: 13. The CDR3 covers 17 residues. In DNA form, the CDR3 reads TGTGCCACCACGGTCTGGAAGGGACAGTCGGCCAAAAACATTCAGTACTTC. It translates to CATTVWKGQSAKNIQYF.

The V gene is TRBV7-2, the J gene TRBJ2-1; 11 bases fit TRBD2. This CDR3 region has 16 residues. From germline, CDR1 is SGHTA and CDR2 FQGNSA. The V and J ends lost 5 bases and 7 bases, in that order; junction bases with no gene match: 10. The CDR3 loop is CASSLPLAGANNEQFF. Here the CDR3 DNA reads TGTGCCAGCAGCCTACCACTAGCGGGAGCAAATAATGAGCAGTTCTTC. The variable domain in full, with the rest retrieved from reference TRBV7-2 and TRBJ2-1, is GAGVSQSPSNKVTEKGKDVELRCDPISGHTALYWYRQSLGQGLEFLIYFQGNSAPDKSGLPSDRFSAERTGGSVSTLTIQRTQQEDSAVYLCASSLPLAGANNEQFFGPGTRLTVL.

The CDR3 region is CASSPAPDQPQHF. The CDR3 DNA reads as TGTGCCAGCAGCCCAGCCCCCGATCAGCCCCAGCATTTT. The chain links TRBV7-3 to TRBJ1-5; D is uncertain. This CDR3 comprises 13 residues. Per the germline V gene, CDR1 is SGHTA and CDR2 is FQGTGA. V gave up 5 bases and J gave up 5 bases, with 10 bases separating them.